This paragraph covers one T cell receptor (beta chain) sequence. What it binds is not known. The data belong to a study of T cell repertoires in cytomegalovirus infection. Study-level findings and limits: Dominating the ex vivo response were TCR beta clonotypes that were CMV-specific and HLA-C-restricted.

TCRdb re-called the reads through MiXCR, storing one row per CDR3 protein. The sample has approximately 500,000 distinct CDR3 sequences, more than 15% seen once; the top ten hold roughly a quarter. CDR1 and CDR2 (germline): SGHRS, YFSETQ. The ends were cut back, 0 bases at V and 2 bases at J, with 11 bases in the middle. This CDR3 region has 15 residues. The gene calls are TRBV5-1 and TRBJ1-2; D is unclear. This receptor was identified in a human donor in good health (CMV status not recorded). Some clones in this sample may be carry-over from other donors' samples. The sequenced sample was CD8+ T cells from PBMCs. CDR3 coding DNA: TGCGCCAGCAGCTTGGGCTCGGTGAGGAACTATGGCTACACCTTC. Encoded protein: CASSLGSVRNYGYTF.